This T cell receptor beta chain is from a study of blood T cells in healthy people across ages (dated by TCRdb to the mid-2010s). About the study as a whole: In model experiments, template switching captured about one uniquely barcoded TCR beta cDNA molecule for every two T cells. The study measured age-related changes in TCR beta repertoire diversity using deep sequencing normalized with unique cDNA molecular identifiers. Donors were grouped into four age groups: young (average approximately 16 years), middle-aged (about 38), aged (about 60) and long-lived (over 80). To avoid experimental bias, donors of different ages were spread randomly across the sequencing lanes. For two donors (one aged 18 to 30 and one aged 80 or older), the study analyzed two additional independent replicas of 1 million unique cDNA reads from the same blood draw.

The approximately 40 donors, aged about 6 to 95 years, were systemically healthy Caucasian individuals from Russia. Each donor gave about 10 milliliters of peripheral blood, drawn into EDTA-treated Vacutainer tubes. PBMCs were isolated by Ficoll-Paque density-gradient centrifugation, with at least 6 million obtained per sample. Total RNA was extracted from PBMCs with Trizol reagent, with at least 6 micrograms obtained per sample. For every donor, flow cytometry on a PBMC aliquot measured the percentage of naive CD45RAhigh/CD27high T cells. This clonotype showed up just a few times. Its antigen is still unknown. Per-base quality was not reported, and no clone a single base away is much larger than it. Study-wide findings and limitations: There was a strong correlation between observed TCR beta diversity and the percentage of naive T cells measured by flow cytometry. Estimates of total diversity based on one million sequenced T cells were considered lower bounds and underestimates. As age increased, observed TCR beta diversity per million T cells dropped in a roughly linear way, and a significant reduction was already evident by age 40. The long-lived group showed more naive CD4+ T cells, fewer expanded clones and increased TCR diversity than the aged group, suggesting age selection. Because profiling used bulk unsorted PBMCs, naive and antigen-experienced compartments could not be compared conclusively. Because donor CMV infection status was unknown, age-related changes in expanded clonotypes were potentially confounded.

The library came from 5' RACE. The data were produced on an Illumina HiSeq 2500. A second roughly 7 to 11 cycle PCR used a sample-barcoded 5' primer and a J-beta primer mix. A template-switch 5' adaptor carrying 12 random nucleotides introduced a unique molecular identifier onto each TCR beta cDNA molecule. Each sample yielded at least 3 million CDR3-containing paired-end reads. First-strand cDNA was synthesized from all RNA with the Mint cDNA synthesis kit, primed by a TRBC-specific oligonucleotide. After uracil-DNA glycosylase treatment, a first 18-cycle PCR used universal primers M1SS and BC2_uni_R on all cDNA. The study's own analysis went as follows. For normalization, 1 million high-quality reads, each with a distinct molecular identifier, were randomly selected from each sample. Reads sharing molecular identifiers were discarded rather than binned into consensus sequences. MiTCR, with a Q25 quality threshold and the strictest error-elimination algorithm, was used for CDR3 identification, clonotype clustering and error correction. A nonparametric unseen species model using Euler transformation provided a lower-bound estimate of total TCR beta diversity. The public reads were run again by TCRdb, first through fastp at Q25 and then through MiXCR, and only productive beta chains were kept. Each CDR3 protein appears once, grouped with its most common genes and DNA. The V and J calls here are based on TCRdb, not the publication. The sample includes hundreds of thousands of distinct CDR3 sequences, with 45% to 50% observed a single time. The ten largest clones add up to about a third of the sample.

V ends up 3 bases short and J 6 bases short, with an unmatched junction base count of 2. CDR1 SEHNR and CDR2 FQNEAQ are derived from the germline V gene (reference sequence). Inclusive of the bounding cysteine and phenylalanine, the CDR3 is 12 residues long. Left in the record is the CDR3 DNA by itself, 36 bases read in frame from the first base. Recombination joined TRBV7-9 with TRBJ2-7; a stretch of 7 junction bases matches TRBD2. Input material: blood. This TCR was recovered from a woman in her sixties in good health. The sequenced DNA: TGTGCCAGCAGCTTTGGGAGGGCCGAGCAGTACTTC. Translation gives CASSFGRAEQYF.